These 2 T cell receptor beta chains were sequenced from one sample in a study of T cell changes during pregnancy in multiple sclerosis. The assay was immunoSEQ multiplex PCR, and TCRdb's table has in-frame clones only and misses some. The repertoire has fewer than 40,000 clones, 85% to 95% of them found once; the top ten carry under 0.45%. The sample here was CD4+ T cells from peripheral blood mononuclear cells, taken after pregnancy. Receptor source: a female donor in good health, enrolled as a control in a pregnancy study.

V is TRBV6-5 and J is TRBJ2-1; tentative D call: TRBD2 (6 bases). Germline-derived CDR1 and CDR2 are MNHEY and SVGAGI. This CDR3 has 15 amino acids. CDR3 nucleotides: TGTGCAACAGCGGAAAGCGGGTACTCCTACAATGAGCAGTTCTTC. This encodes CATAESGYSYNEQFF.

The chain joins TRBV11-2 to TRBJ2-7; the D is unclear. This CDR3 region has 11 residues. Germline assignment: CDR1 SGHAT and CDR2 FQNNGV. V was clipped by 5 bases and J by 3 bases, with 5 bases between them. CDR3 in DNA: TGTGCCAGCAGCGCGAACTACGAGCAGTACTTC. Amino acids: CASSANYEQYF.